The T cell receptor beta chain described here comes from a study of glioma-infiltrating T cells. Amplification of TCR alpha and beta CDR3 regions from RNA used iRepertoire nested multiplex PCR. For one-step reverse transcription and amplification, about 85-400 ng of tissue mRNA or PBMC total RNA was used. MiXCR, run by TCRdb on the multiplex PCR reads, gives a single entry per CDR3 protein. The sample holds around 21,000 distinct CDR3 sequences, 20% to 25% seen once. On this clonotype: Its antigen is not identified.

J lost 9 bases, V lost 0 bases, and 16 bases had no gene match. This CDR3 is 17 amino acids long. Germline-derived CDR1 and CDR2 are LGHNA and YSLEER. Study-level points and caveats: Very few CDR3 sequences were shared between tissue and blood. Above-expected tissue-blood divergence occurred in all gliomas, most in low-grade ones.

Material: glioma tissue, nonneoplastic brain tissue, or PBMCs (not recorded which). The sequence derives from a human donor with low-grade glioma or glioblastoma, undergoing nonglioma brain surgery, or in good health (not recorded which). The J gene is TRBJ2-7, the V gene TRBV4-3; TRBD2 matches at 8 bases. The CDR3 region is CASSQDISGTRGIGQYF. The CDR3 nucleotides are TGCGCCAGCAGCCAAGATATCTCCGGGACTAGGGGGATCGGGCAGTACTTC.